This T cell receptor beta chain is from a study of OX40 agonist ivuxolimab in advanced cancers. Study background: Intravenous ivuxolimab was administered to patients every 2 weeks at 0.01 to 10 mg/kg. Age averaged around 59 years (range about 20 to 79), and 70% to 85% were male.

Germline lookup yields CDR1 GTSNPN and CDR2 SVGIG (reference sequence). The V end was cut by 0 bases, the J end by 9 bases, with 10 bases between. The CDR3 has 12 residues. Details on this clone: Its antigen is not identified.

Study-wide results and caveats: There were, on average, more expanded clones in CD8+ T cells than in CD4+.

Produced via immunoSEQ multiplex PCR; TCRdb's table is partial and in-frame only. The table has 80,000 to 95,000 clones, roughly 89% seen once. This receptor was taken from an adult with an advanced solid tumor such as melanoma, head and neck, liver or kidney cancer. Sequenced material: CD4+ or CD8+ T cells sorted from blood, taken in a trial of the OX40 agonist ivuxolimab. The V and J genes are TRBV30 and TRBJ2-3; D call uncertain. CDR3 nucleotides: TGTGCCTGGAGTGTATACCTTGGGACGCAGTATTTT. Its protein is CAWSVYLGTQYF.